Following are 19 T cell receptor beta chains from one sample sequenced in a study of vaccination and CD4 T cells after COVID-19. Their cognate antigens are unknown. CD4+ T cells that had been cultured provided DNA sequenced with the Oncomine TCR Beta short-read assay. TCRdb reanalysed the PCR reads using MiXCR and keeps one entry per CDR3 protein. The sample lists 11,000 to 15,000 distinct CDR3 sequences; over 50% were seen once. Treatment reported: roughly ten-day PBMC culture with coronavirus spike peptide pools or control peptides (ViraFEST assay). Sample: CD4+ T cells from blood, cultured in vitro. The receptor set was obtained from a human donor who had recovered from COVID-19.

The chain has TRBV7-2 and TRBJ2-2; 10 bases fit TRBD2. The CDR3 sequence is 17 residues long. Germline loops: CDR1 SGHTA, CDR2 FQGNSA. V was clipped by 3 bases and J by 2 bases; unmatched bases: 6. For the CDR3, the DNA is TGTGCCAGCAGCTTCCCGGCTAGCGGGGGAAACACCGGGGAGCTGTTTTTT. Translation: CASSFPASGGNTGELFF.

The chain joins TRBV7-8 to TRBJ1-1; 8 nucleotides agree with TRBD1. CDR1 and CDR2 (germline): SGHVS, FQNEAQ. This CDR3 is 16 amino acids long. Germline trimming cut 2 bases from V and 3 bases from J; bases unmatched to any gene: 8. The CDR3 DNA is TGTGCCAGCAGCTTATCCCAGGGGGCGGGGGACACTGAAGCTTTCTTT. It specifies CASSLSQGAGDTEAFF.

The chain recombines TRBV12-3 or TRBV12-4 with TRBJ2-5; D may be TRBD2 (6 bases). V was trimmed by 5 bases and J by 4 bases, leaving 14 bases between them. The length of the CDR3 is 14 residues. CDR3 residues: CASSPGGAIETQYF. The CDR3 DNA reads TGTGCCAGCAGTCCCGGAGGGGCGATAGAGACCCAGTACTTC.

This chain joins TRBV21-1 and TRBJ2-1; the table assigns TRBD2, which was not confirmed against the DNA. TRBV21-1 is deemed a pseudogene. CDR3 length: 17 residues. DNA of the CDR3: TGTGCCAGCAGCAGAAAACCGGGACTAGCGGGAGGGGATGAGCAGTTCTTC. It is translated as CASSRKPGLAGGDEQFF.

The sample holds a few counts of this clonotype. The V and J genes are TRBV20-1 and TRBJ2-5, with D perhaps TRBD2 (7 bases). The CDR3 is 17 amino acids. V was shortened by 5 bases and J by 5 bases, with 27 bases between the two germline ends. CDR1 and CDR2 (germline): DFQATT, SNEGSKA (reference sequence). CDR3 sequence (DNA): TGCAGTGCTGAACGACCCTTCGGAGGGTGGGGGGGCGAGACCCAGTACTTC. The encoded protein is CSAERPFGGWGGETQYF.

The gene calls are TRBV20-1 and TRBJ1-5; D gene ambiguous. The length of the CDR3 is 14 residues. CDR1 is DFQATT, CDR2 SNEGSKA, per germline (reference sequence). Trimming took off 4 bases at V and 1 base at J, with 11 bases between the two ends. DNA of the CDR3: TGCAGTGCTACGGCAGAAACAAGCAATCAGCCCCAGCATTTT. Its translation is CSATAETSNQPQHF.

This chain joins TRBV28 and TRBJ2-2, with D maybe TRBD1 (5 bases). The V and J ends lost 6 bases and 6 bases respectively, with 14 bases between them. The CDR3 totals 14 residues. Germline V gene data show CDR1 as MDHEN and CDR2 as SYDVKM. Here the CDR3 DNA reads TGTGCCAGCAGCCTCGCAGGGATTGCCGGGGAGCTGTTTTTT. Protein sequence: CASSLAGIAGELFF.

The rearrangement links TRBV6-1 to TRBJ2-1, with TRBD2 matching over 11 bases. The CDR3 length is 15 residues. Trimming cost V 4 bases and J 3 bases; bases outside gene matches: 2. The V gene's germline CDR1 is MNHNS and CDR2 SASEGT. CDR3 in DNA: TGTGCCAGCAGTGCCGGGACTAGCGGCTACAATGAGCAGTTCTTC. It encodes CASSAGTSGYNEQFF.

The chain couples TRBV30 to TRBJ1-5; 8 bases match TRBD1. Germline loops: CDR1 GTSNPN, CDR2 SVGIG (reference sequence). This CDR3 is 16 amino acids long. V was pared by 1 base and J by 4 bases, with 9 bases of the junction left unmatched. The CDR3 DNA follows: TGTGCCTGGAGTGCCTGGGGGACAGGCAAGAATCAGCCCCAGCATTTT. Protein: CAWSAWGTGKNQPQHF. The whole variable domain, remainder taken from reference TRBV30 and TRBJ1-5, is SQTIHQWPATLVQPVGSPLSLECTVEGTSNPNLYWYRQAAGRGLQLLFYSVGIGQISSEVPQNLSASRPQDRQFILSSKKLLLSDSGFYLCAWSAWGTGKNQPQHFGDGTRLSIL.

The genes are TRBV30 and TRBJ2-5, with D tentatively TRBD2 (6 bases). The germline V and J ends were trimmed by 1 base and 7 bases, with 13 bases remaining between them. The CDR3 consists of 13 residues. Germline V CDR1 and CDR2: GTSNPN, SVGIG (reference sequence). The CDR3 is CAWSGWGEGTQYF. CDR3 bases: TGTGCCTGGAGTGGTTGGGGGGAAGGGACCCAGTACTTC.

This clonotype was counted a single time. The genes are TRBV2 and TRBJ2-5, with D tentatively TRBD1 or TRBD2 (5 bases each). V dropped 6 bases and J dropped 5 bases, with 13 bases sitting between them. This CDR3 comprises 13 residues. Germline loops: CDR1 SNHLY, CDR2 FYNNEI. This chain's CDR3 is CASSDSRDETQYF. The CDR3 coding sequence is TGTGCCAGCAGCGACTCTCGGGACGAGACCCAGTACTTC.

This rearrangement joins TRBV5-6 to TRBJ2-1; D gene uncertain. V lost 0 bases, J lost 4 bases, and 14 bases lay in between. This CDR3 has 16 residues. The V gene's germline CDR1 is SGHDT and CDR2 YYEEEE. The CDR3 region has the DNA TGTGCCAGCAGCTTGGTTAAGTCCTCTCTTTACAATGAGCAGTTCTTC. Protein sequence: CASSLVKSSLYNEQFF.

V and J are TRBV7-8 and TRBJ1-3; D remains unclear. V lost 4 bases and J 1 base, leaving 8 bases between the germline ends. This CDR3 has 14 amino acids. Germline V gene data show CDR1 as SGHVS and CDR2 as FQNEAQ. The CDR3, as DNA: TGTGCCAGCAGCTGGGAGCTTTCTGGAAACACCATATATTTT. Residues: CASSWELSGNTIYF.

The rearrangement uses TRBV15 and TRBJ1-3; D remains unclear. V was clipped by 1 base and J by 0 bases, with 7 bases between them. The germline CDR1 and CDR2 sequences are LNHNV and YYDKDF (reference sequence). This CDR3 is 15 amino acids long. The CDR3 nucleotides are TGTGCCACCAGCAGAGCCCAAAACTCTGGAAACACCATATATTTT. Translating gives CATSRAQNSGNTIYF.

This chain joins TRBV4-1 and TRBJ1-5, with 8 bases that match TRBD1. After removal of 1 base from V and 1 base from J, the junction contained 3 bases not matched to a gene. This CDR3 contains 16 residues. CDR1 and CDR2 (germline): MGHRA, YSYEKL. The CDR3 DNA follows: TGCGCCAGCAGCCAAGGGCGGACAGGGAGCAATCAGCCCCAGCATTTT. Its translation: CASSQGRTGSNQPQHF.

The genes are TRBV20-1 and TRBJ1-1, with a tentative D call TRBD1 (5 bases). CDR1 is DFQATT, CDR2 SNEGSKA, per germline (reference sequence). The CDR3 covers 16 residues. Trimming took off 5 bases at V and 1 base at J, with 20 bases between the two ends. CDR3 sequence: CSADELLRGANTEAFF. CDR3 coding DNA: TGCAGTGCTGACGAATTGTTGAGGGGCGCGAACACTGAAGCTTTCTTT.

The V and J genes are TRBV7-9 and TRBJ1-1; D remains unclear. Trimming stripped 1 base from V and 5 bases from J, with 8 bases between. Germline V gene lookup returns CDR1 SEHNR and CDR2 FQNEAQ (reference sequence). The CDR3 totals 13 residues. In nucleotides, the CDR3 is TGTGCCAGCAGCTTAGAAGCAAGAACTGAAGCTTTCTTT. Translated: CASSLEARTEAFF.

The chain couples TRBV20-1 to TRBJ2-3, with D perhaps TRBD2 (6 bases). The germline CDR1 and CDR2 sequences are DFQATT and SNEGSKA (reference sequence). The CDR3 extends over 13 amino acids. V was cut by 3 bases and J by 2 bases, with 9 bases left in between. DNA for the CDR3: TGCAGTGCTAGCCGCGGGACCACAGATACGCAGTATTTT. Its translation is CSASRGTTDTQYF.

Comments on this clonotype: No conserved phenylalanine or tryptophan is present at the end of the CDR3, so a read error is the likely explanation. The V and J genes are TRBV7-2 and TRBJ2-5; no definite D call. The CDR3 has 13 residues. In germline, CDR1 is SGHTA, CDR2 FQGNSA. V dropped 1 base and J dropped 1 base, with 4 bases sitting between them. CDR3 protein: CASSLVSQETQYC. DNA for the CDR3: TGTGCCAGCAGCTTAGTCAGCCAAGAGACCCAGTACTGC.